The 22 T cell receptor beta chains reported below all come from one sample, sequenced in a study of T cells after yellow fever vaccination. TCRdb reprocessed the 5' RACE reads with MiXCR, giving one entry per CDR3 protein. This table has about 120,000 distinct CDR3 sequences, about 8.8% appearing once. The sequenced sample was CD8+ T cells sorted from PBMCs, obtained on the day of the yellow fever booster vaccination. All receptors derive from a man between 18 and 29 years old who received the YFV17D yellow fever vaccine.

V and J are TRBV6-6 and TRBJ2-5; maybe TRBD2 (5 bases). The CDR3 totals 14 residues. Germline V CDR1 and CDR2: MNHNY, SVGAGI (reference sequence). Trimming pared 8 bases from V and 2 bases from J, leaving 15 bases between. The CDR3 loop reads CASGWLADQETQYF. CDR3 bases: TGTGCCAGCGGTTGGCTAGCAGATCAAGAGACCCAGTACTTC.

This clonotype was observed many times. CDR3 sequence reads: CASSQEGQGLGTGELFF. The CDR3 nucleotides read TGCGCCAGCAGCCAAGAGGGACAGGGACTGGGCACCGGGGAGCTGTTTTTT. This chain uses TRBV4-3 with TRBJ2-2, with 9 bases lining up with TRBD1. This CDR3 has 17 residues. J gave up 4 bases and V 0 bases, and 6 bases lay outside the gene matches. Germline V CDR1 and CDR2: LGHNA, YSLEER.

The rearrangement joins TRBV2 to TRBJ2-7, with 7 positions matching TRBD2. The length of the CDR3 is 16 residues. CDR1 and CDR2 from the germline V gene are SNHLY and FYNNEI. The V segment lost 6 bases and the J segment 0 bases; nucleotides outside the gene matches: 11. The CDR3 DNA reads TGTGCCAGCAGGTCATGGGCGGGGGACTACTCCTACGAGCAGTACGTC. Its translation is CASRSWAGDYSYEQYV.

The rearrangement links TRBV6-5 to TRBJ2-2, with 8 bases identical to TRBD1. V shed 5 bases and J 7 bases; nucleotides not matched to a gene: 6. The CDR3 totals 14 residues. CDR1 and CDR2 (germline): MNHEY, SVGAGI. As DNA, the CDR3 is TGTGCCAGCAGTGAAGACAGGGGCGGCGGGGAGCTGTTTTTT. Translated, it gives CASSEDRGGGELFF.

In this sample, this clonotype turned up many times. The V and J genes are TRBV5-5 and TRBJ1-1; 8 positions match TRBD1. Trimming took 4 bases from V and 4 from J; bases not matched to a gene: 3. Germline V gives CDR1 SGHKS, CDR2 YYEKEE (reference sequence). This CDR3 has 13 residues. CDR3 sequence reads: CASSDRGTTEAFF. In nucleotides, the CDR3 is TGTGCCAGCAGCGACAGGGGAACCACTGAAGCTTTCTTT.

This clonotype appeared a few times. The V and J genes are TRBV29-1 and TRBJ2-2; 9 bases match TRBD2. V was clipped by 7 bases and J by 1 base; unmatched bases: 1. Looked up from germline, CDR1 is SQVTM and CDR2 is ANQGSEA. The CDR3 runs 13 residues. CDR3 in DNA: TGCAGCGCTAGCGGGGAGAACACCGGGGAGCTGTTTTTT. It translates to CSASGENTGELFF.

The chain joins TRBV5-1 to TRBJ2-1, with 9 bases aligning to TRBD2. CDR3 length: 14 residues. Germline assignment: CDR1 SGHRS and CDR2 YFSETQ. The trim removed 6 bases at V and 3 bases at J, leaving 4 bases unmatched. CDR3 coding DNA: TGCGCCAGCACCAGCGGGGGGAACTACAATGAGCAGTTCTTC. Its protein is CASTSGGNYNEQFF.

V and J are TRBV4-1 and TRBJ1-2, with 8 bases identical to TRBD1. CDR1 and CDR2 (germline): MGHRA, YSYEKL. J was trimmed by 3 bases and V by 4 bases; bases with no gene match: 13. The CDR3 loop spans 17 amino acids. CDR3 in amino acids: CASSPRTGRRPDYGYTF. The CDR3 DNA is TGCGCCAGCAGCCCCCGGACAGGGAGGCGACCGGACTATGGCTACACCTTC.

This clonotype was counted many times. This chain uses TRBV7-8 with TRBJ2-7; no clear D. Germline V gives CDR1 SGHVS, CDR2 FQNEAQ. V was trimmed by 3 bases and J by 3 bases, leaving 3 bases between them. This CDR3 has 11 amino acids. The CDR3 coding sequence is TGTGCCAGCAGCTTTAGCTACGAGCAGTACTTC. Amino acid sequence: CASSFSYEQYF.

This clonotype was observed a handful of times. V usage is TRBV3-1 and J usage is TRBJ2-1; a weak D match, TRBD2 (5 bases). Trimming cost V 4 bases and J 6 bases, with 13 bases left between them. Germline lookup yields CDR1 LGHDT and CDR2 YNNKEL (reference sequence). CDR3 length: 14 residues. This chain's CDR3 is CASSLRTAGNEQFF. CDR3 nucleotide sequence: TGTGCCAGCAGCCTCCGGACGGCGGGCAATGAGCAGTTCTTC.

In its sample, this clonotype was seen once. The chain combines TRBV20-1 with TRBJ2-2, with D perhaps matching TRBD2 (5 bases). This CDR3 spans 14 amino acids. V lost 5 bases and J lost 5, with 15 bases in between. CDR1 is DFQATT, CDR2 SNEGSKA, per germline (reference sequence). The CDR3 spells CSASRATGTGELFF. The CDR3 nucleotides read TGCAGTGCTTCGCGGGCGACGGGGACCGGGGAGCTGTTTTTT.

At least ten counts were recorded for this clonotype. V gene TRBV5-1 combines with J gene TRBJ2-1, with TRBD2 matching over 13 bases. Germline V gene sequence: CDR1 SGHRS, CDR2 YFSETQ. The CDR3 spans 16 residues. Losses at the gene ends were 4 bases for V and 6 bases for J; bases not matched to a gene: 7. CDR3 DNA: TGCGCCAGCAGCGCAACTAGCGGGGGGGCCCTCAATGAGCAGTTCTTC. Protein: CASSATSGGALNEQFF.

This clonotype was detected only a few times. The rearrangement uses TRBV4-1 and TRBJ2-4; TRBD2 matches at 8 bases. Unmatched junction bases numbered 10, after V lost 1 base and J lost 2 bases. Germline V CDR1 and CDR2: MGHRA, YSYEKL. The CDR3 runs 18 residues. The CDR3 is CASSQGRAGGRSKNIQYF. The CDR3 DNA reads TGCGCCAGCAGCCAAGGACGTGCGGGGGGTCGTTCCAAAAACATTCAGTACTTC.

This clonotype was seen repeatedly, ten times or more. The rearrangement joins TRBV19 to TRBJ1-1, with unresolved D. The CDR3 is 13 residues long. V lost 7 bases and J 1 base, leaving 10 bases between the germline ends. Germline loops: CDR1 LNHDA, CDR2 SQIVND (reference sequence). CDR3 sequence: CASIGKWNTEAFF. Written as DNA, the CDR3 is TGTGCCAGTATCGGGAAGTGGAACACTGAAGCTTTCTTT.

This rearrangement joins TRBV7-3 to TRBJ2-1; 10 bases fit TRBD2. The ends lost 5 bases at V and 6 bases at J; junction bases unmatched: 4. The length of the CDR3 is 14 residues. CDR1 and CDR2 from the germline V gene are SGHTA and FQGTGA. The DNA for the CDR3 is TGTGCCAGCAGCGCAGCGGGGGGGACCAATGAGCAGTTCTTC. Its translation: CASSAAGGTNEQFF.

This clonotype has a count of ten or more. The CDR3 bases are TGTGCCAGCAGCTTCGGGGGACCCCACGAGCAGTACGTC. Translated: CASSFGGPHEQYV. The chain is built from TRBV5-6 and TRBJ2-7, with D maybe TRBD2 (6 bases). Trimming took 2 bases from V and 5 from J, leaving 11 bases between them. The CDR3 extends over 13 amino acids. CDR1 SGHDT and CDR2 YYEEEE come from the germline V gene.

The chain is built from TRBV6-6 and TRBJ2-7; D uncertain. The CDR3 is 11 residues long. CDR1 and CDR2 (germline): MNHNY, SVGAGI (reference sequence). The germline V and J ends were trimmed by 6 bases and 4 bases, with 7 bases remaining between them. CDR3 region: CASSGNYEQYF. CDR3 in DNA: TGTGCCAGCAGCGGAAATTACGAGCAGTACTTC.

This clonotype was counted a few times. The J gene is TRBJ2-1, the V gene TRBV6-2 or TRBV6-3; D is perhaps TRBD2 (5 bases). This CDR3 is built from 13 residues. Germline V gene lookup returns CDR1 MNHEY and CDR2 SVGEGT. Trimming shortened V by 2 bases and J by 7 bases, and 9 bases separated the two germline ends. CDR3 sequence (DNA): TGTGCCAGCAGTTACAGTCGGGGTAATGAGCAGTTCTTC. As protein: CASSYSRGNEQFF.

This clonotype showed up just a few times. The V call is TRBV19, the J call TRBJ2-2; possibly TRBD1 for D (6 bases). The CDR3 contains 16 residues. Germline values: CDR1 LNHDA, CDR2 SQIVND (reference sequence). V lost 3 bases and J lost 2, with 13 bases in between. The CDR3 protein is CASSIFQGINTGELFF. CDR3 coding DNA: TGTGCCAGTAGTATCTTTCAGGGGATCAACACCGGGGAGCTGTTTTTT. Looking up the rest from reference TRBV19 and TRBJ2-2 gives the full variable domain: DGGITQSPKYLFRKEGQNVTLSCEQNLNHDAMYWYRQDPGQGLRLIYYSQIVNDFQKGDIAEGYSVSREKKESFPLTVTSAQKNPTAFYLCASSIFQGINTGELFFGEGSRLTVL.

The genes are TRBV4-2 and TRBJ2-5; the D gene is possibly TRBD1 (6 bases). Trimming shortened V by 1 base and J by 5 bases, and 11 bases separated the two germline ends. The CDR3 contains 14 residues. CDR1 and CDR2 (germline): LGHNA, YNFKEQ. The CDR3: CASSQGLGAETQYF. CDR3 nucleotide sequence: TGTGCCAGCAGCCAAGGTCTGGGGGCTGAGACCCAGTACTTC.

The J gene is TRBJ2-2, the V gene TRBV7-2; either TRBD1 or TRBD2 may supply D (5 bases each). The germline V gene encodes CDR1 SGHTA and CDR2 FQGNSA. The CDR3 is 13 residues long. Deletions cut 5 bases from V and 5 bases from J, with 9 bases between. DNA for the CDR3: TGTGCCAGCAGCGAGGGGTCTACCGGGGAGCTGTTTTTT. This translates into CASSEGSTGELFF.

This clonotype was found many times. The CDR3: CSVALVTYEQYV. CDR3 DNA: TGCAGCGTAGCACTGGTTACCTACGAGCAGTACGTC. The chain combines TRBV29-1 with TRBJ2-7; unclear D gene. Germline V gene data show CDR1 as SQVTM and CDR2 as ANQGSEA. Between the trimmed V and J ends, which lost 6 bases and 2 bases, there was a span of 11 bases. This CDR3 comprises 12 residues.